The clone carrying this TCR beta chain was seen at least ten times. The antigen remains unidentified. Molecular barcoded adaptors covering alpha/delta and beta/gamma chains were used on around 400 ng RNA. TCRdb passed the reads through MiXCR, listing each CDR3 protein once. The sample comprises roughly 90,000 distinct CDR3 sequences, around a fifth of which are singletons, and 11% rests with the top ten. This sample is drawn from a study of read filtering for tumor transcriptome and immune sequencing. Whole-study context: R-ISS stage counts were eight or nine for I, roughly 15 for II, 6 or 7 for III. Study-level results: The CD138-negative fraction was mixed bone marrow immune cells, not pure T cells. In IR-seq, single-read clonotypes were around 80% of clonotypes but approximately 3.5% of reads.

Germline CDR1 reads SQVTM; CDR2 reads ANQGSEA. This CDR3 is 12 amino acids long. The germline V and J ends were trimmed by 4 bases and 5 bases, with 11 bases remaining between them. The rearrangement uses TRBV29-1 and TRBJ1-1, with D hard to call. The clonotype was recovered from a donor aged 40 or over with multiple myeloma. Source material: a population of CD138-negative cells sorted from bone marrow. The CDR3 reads CSVAERGTEAFF. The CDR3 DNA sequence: TGCAGCGTTGCCGAAAGAGGAACTGAAGCTTTCTTT.